This TCR beta chain is from a study of cytomegalovirus exposure and HLA in healthy donors. The PCR ran on 60 Vbeta and 13 Jbeta primers. TCRdb's table, derived via immunoSEQ multiplex PCR, lists solely in-frame clones and lacks some. Seen here are around 90,000 clones, around 73% observed once, and the top ten hold 3% to 3.5%. The V gene end was trimmed by 4 bases and the J gene end by 3 bases; junction bases not matched to a gene: 13. Germline-derived CDR1 and CDR2 are LNHDA and SQIVND (reference sequence). This CDR3 has 18 residues. The chain couples TRBV19 to TRBJ1-5; 9 positions match TRBD1. This TCR derives from a woman in her thirties or forties in good health and CMV-seronegative. The specimen was PBMCs. CDR3 DNA: TGTGCCAGTAGTACCCGGTCCCCAGGGGACAGGGCCAATCAGCCCCAGCATTTT. This translates into CASSTRSPGDRANQPQHF.